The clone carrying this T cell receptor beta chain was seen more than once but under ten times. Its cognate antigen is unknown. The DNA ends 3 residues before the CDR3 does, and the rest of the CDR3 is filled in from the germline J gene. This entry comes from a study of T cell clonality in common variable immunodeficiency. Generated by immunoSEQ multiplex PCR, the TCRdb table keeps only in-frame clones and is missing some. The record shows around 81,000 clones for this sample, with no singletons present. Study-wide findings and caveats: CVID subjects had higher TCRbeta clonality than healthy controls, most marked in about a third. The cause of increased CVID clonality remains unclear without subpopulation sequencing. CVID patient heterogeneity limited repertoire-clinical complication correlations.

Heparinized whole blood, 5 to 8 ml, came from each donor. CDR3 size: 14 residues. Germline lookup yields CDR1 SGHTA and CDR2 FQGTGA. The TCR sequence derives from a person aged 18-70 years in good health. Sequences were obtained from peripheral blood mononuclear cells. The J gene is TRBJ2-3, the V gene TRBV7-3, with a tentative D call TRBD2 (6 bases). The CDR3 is CASSLAYGAGPQYF. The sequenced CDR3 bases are TGTGCCAGCAGCTTAGCTTATGGGGCGGGGCCG.